A selection of T cell receptor beta chains follows, all from one sample in a study of T cell repertoires in cytomegalovirus infection. Antigens for these TCRs are unknown. TCRdb re-analysed the reads in MiXCR, keeping a single row per CDR3 protein. The sample gives around 900,000 distinct CDR3 sequences, around 30% of which show up once; over 11% is in the top ten. The sample in question was cultured CD8+ T cells from PBMCs, obtained from culture after CMV antigen stimulation. These receptors were taken from a human donor in good health (CMV status not recorded). Some clones in this sample may be carry-over from other donors' samples. Both conserved end residues are part of each CDR3. Fields, in order: V gene, clone size, D gene, J gene, CDR3 protein, CDR3 DNA. The D gene is left open where the match is weak. Clone size, where shown, is once, few, many, or a class for clones that have expanded.

V: TRBV15; size: -; D: TRBD1; J: TRBJ1-2; CDR3: CATSADRGGYGYTF; DNA: TGTGCCACCAGCGCGGACAGGGGCGGCTATGGCTACACCTTC
V: TRBV6-1; size: -; D: -; J: TRBJ1-1; CDR3: CASSEDLAVRGTEAFF; DNA: TGTGCCAGCAGTGAAGACTTAGCGGTCAGGGGCACTGAAGCTTTCTTT
V: TRBV27; size: -; D: -; J: TRBJ1-1; CDR3: CASSLLSQGRPEAFF; DNA: TGTGCCAGCAGTTTATTATCCCAGGGCCGTCCTGAAGCTTTCTTT
V: TRBV6-1; size: -; D: -; J: TRBJ2-1; CDR3: CASSDRPGWGNEQFF; DNA: TGTGCCAGCAGTGACAGGCCAGGTTGGGGCAATGAGCAGTTCTTC
V: TRBV7-2; size: many; D: -; J: TRBJ1-1; CDR3: CASSRGQLKNTEAFF; DNA: TGTGCCAGCAGCCGCGGGCAGTTAAAGAACACTGAAGCTTTCTTT
V: TRBV6-2/TRBV6-3; size: many; D: TRBD1; J: TRBJ2-2; CDR3: CASSKFPGQSDAASPFF; DNA: TGTGCCAGCAGTAAATTCCCGGGACAGTCGGATGCCGCCAGCCCGTTTTTT
V: TRBV7-9; size: -; D: TRBD1; J: TRBJ1-1; CDR3: CASSSSGTGVGDTEAFF; DNA: TGTGCCAGCAGCTCATCCGGGACAGGGGTCGGGGACACTGAAGCTTTCTTT
V: TRBV7-9; size: -; D: TRBD1; J: TRBJ2-1; CDR3: CASSLRGQGSNEQFF; DNA: TGTGCCAGCAGCTTGAGAGGACAGGGATCGAATGAGCAGTTCTTC
V: TRBV6-6; size: -; D: -; J: TRBJ2-7; CDR3: CASSALKGVSYEQYF; DNA: TGTGCCAGCAGTGCGCTGAAGGGGGTCTCCTACGAGCAGTACTTC
V: TRBV9; size: -; D: TRBD1; J: TRBJ2-6; CDR3: CASSLPRQGASSGANVLTF; DNA: TGTGCCAGCAGCTTACCTCGACAGGGCGCCTCCTCTGGGGCCAACGTCCTGACTTTC
V: TRBV15; size: once; D: TRBD1; J: TRBJ1-1; CDR3: CVTGQGVTEAFF; DNA: TGTGTCACGGGACAGGGGGTCACTGAAGCTTTCTTT
V: TRBV14; size: -; D: -; J: TRBJ1-2; CDR3: CASSQDESNYGYTF; DNA: TGTGCCAGCAGCCAAGACGAGTCTAACTATGGCTACACCTTC
V: TRBV6-1; size: few; D: -; J: TRBJ2-7; CDR3: CASSDRGRGAEQYF; DNA: TGTGCCAGCAGTGACCGGGGCAGGGGGGCCGAGCAGTACTTC
V: TRBV20-1; size: -; D: TRBD2; J: TRBJ2-7; CDR3: CSARDQFVSGGSEQYF; DNA: TGCAGTGCTAGAGATCAGTTCGTTAGCGGGGGTTCGGAGCAGTACTTC
V: TRBV7-4; size: few; D: -; J: TRBJ1-2; CDR3: CASSLAKAGRKNYGYTF; DNA: TGTGCCAGCAGCTTAGCGAAGGCGGGACGTAAAAACTATGGCTACACCTTC
V: TRBV7-8; size: -; D: -; J: TRBJ1-2; CDR3: CANITGGGRLNYSYTF; DNA: TGTGCCAACATCACCGGTGGCGGCAGGCTTAACTATAGCTACACCTTC
V: TRBV7-2; size: many; D: -; J: TRBJ1-1; CDR3: CASSFYRAAAFSEAFF; DNA: TGTGCCAGCAGCTTTTATCGGGCGGCAGCGTTCTCTGAAGCTTTCTTT
V: TRBV7-8; size: many; D: TRBD1; J: TRBJ2-5; CDR3: CASSLMDRFQETQYF; DNA: TGTGCCAGCAGCCTTATGGACAGGTTCCAAGAGACCCAGTACTTC
V: TRBV27; size: few; D: -; J: TRBJ1-1; CDR3: CASSLVRGRTEAFF; DNA: TGTGCCAGCAGTTTAGTCAGGGGACGGACTGAAGCTTTCTTT
V: TRBV7-6; size: many; D: -; J: TRBJ1-1; CDR3: CASRNRGDTEAFF; DNA: TGTGCCAGCCGAAATCGGGGGGACACTGAAGCTTTCTTT
V: TRBV12-3/TRBV12-4; size: -; D: TRBD1; J: TRBJ2-7; CDR3: CASSSDRVGEQYF; DNA: TGTGCCAGCAGTTCGGACAGGGTGGGGGAGCAGTACTTC
V: TRBV5-5; size: many; D: -; J: TRBJ1-5; CDR3: CASTPTGRIGNQPQHF; DNA: TGTGCCAGCACCCCGACGGGGAGAATAGGCAATCAGCCCCAGCATTTT
V: TRBV7-6; size: few; D: TRBD1; J: TRBJ2-1; CDR3: CASRPSTGDLYNEQFF; DNA: TGTGCCAGCAGACCTTCGACAGGGGACCTTTACAATGAGCAGTTCTTC
V: TRBV7-9; size: -; D: TRBD2; J: TRBJ2-5; CDR3: CASSLTTSSQETQYF; DNA: TGTGCCAGCAGCTTAACGACTAGCAGCCAAGAGACCCAGTACTTC
V: TRBV10-2; size: -; D: -; J: TRBJ1-2; CDR3: CASIKEGSDGYTF; DNA: TGCGCCAGCATCAAGGAGGGGTCGGATGGCTACACCTTC
V: TRBV7-9; size: -; D: TRBD1; J: TRBJ2-2; CDR3: CASSGQGPSTGELFF; DNA: TGTGCCAGCAGCGGACAGGGTCCAAGTACCGGGGAGCTGTTTTTT
V: TRBV28; size: -; D: -; J: TRBJ2-1; CDR3: CASSFRGAGYNEQFF; DNA: TGTGCCAGCAGTTTCCGGGGGGCCGGCTACAATGAGCAGTTCTTC
V: TRBV7-3; size: -; D: TRBD1; J: TRBJ2-1; CDR3: CASSDNPRDSPYNEQFF; DNA: TGTGCCAGCAGCGACAATCCTCGGGACAGCCCATACAATGAGCAGTTCTTC
V: TRBV5-4; size: once; D: -; J: TRBJ2-2; CDR3: CASSLTGTAGELFF; DNA: TGTGCCAGCAGCTTGACGGGAACGGCCGGGGAGCTGTTTTTT
V: TRBV7-9; size: few; D: TRBD1; J: TRBJ1-4; CDR3: CASSSHTAKGASNEKLFF; DNA: TGTGCCAGCAGCTCACACACGGCGAAGGGGGCCTCTAATGAAAAACTGTTTTTT
V: TRBV18; size: -; D: TRBD1; J: TRBJ1-5; CDR3: CASSTDRGGNQPQHF; DNA: TGTGCCAGCTCAACCGACAGGGGAGGCAATCAGCCCCAGCATTTT
V: TRBV7-9; size: -; D: TRBD1; J: TRBJ2-7; CDR3: CASSLPGTGYEQYF; DNA: TGTGCCAGCAGCTTACCCGGGACAGGCTACGAGCAGTACTTC